The present entry profiles one T cell receptor beta chain with its context. Its antigen remains unknown. This entry belongs to a study of CD8 T cells in Susac syndrome. With random hexamers, about 0.5 to 1 ug RNA was reverse transcribed. The immunoSEQ assay covered 54 Vbeta and 13 Jbeta segments for CDR3. TCRdb ran MiXCR on the immunoSEQ multiplex PCR reads and lists one entry per CDR3 protein. Of fewer than 250,000 distinct CDR3 sequences in the sample, around nine tenths were seen once. Germline CDR1 is ENHRY and CDR2 is SYGVKD. The V and J ends lost 3 bases and 1 base, in that order; junction bases with no gene match: 6. The CDR3 totals 17 residues. The multiple sclerosis control group consisted of treatment-naive patients whose relapsing-remitting disease, which was either stable or active, fulfilled revised McDonald criteria. TEMRA cells were FACS-enriched, unlike CD8+ and CD4+ T cells, which were negatively isolated.

Study-wide points: The study recognized that its TCR sequencing and HLA analysis covered a relatively small number of individuals.

The specimen sequenced was CD8+ T cells from PBMCs. This clonotype was obtained from a human donor with multiple sclerosis. The chain uses TRBV10-3 and TRBJ2-3, with TRBD2 identical over 11 bases. Here the CDR3 reads CAISDPLTSGGTDTQYF. CDR3 in DNA: TGTGCCATCAGTGACCCCCTGACTAGCGGGGGCACAGATACGCAGTATTTT.